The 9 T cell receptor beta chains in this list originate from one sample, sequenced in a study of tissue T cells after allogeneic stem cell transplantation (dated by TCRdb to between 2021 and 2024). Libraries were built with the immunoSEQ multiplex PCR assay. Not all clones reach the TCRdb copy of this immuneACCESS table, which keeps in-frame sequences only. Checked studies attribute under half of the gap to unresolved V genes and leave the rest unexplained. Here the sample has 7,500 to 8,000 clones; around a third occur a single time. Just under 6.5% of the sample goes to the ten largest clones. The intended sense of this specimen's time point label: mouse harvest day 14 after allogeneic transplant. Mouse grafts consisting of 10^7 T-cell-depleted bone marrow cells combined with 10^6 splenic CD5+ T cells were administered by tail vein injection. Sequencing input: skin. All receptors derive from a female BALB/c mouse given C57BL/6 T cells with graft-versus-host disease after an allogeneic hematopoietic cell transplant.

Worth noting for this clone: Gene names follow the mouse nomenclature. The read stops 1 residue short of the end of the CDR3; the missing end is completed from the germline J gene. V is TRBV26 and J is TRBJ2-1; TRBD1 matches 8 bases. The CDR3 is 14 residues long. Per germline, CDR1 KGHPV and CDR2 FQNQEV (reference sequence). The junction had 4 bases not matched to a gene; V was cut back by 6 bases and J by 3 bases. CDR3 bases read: TGTGCCAGCAGCCTACAGGGGGTCTATGCTGAGCAGTTC. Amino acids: CASSLQGVYAEQF. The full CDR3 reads CASSLQGVYAEQFF.

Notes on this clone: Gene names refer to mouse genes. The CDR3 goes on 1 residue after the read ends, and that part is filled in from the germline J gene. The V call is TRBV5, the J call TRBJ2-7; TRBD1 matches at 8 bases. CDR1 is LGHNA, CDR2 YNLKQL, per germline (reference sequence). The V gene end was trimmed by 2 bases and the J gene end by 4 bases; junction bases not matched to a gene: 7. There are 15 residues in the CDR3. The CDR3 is CASSQQTGAPYEQYF. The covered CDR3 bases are TGTGCCAGCAGCCAACAGACAGGGGCGCCTTATGAACAGTAC.

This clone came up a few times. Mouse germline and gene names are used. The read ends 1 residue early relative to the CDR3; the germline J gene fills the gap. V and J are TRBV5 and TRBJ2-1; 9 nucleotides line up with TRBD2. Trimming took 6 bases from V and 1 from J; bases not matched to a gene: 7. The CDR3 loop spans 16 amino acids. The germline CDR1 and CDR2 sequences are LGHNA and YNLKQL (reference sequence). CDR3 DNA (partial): TGTGCCAGCAGTCCCCGGGACTGGGCAAACTATGCTGAGCAGTTC. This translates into CASSPRDWANYAEQF. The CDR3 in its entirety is CASSPRDWANYAEQFF.

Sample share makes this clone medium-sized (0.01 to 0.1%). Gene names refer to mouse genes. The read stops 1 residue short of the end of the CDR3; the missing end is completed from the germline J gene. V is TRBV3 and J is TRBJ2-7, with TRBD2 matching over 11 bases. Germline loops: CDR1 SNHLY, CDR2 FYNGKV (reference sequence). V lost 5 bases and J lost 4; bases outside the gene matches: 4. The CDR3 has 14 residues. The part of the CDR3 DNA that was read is TGTGCCAGCAGCCCCCGGGACTGGGGGTATGAACAGTAC. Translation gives CASSPRDWGYEQY. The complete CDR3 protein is CASSPRDWGYEQYF. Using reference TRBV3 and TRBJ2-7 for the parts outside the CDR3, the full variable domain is GPKVLQIPSHQIIDMGQMVTLNCDPVSNHLYFYWYKQILGQQMEFLVNFYNGKVMEKSKLFKDQFSVERPDGSYFTLKIQPTALEDSAVYFCASSPRDWGYEQYFGPGTRLTVL.

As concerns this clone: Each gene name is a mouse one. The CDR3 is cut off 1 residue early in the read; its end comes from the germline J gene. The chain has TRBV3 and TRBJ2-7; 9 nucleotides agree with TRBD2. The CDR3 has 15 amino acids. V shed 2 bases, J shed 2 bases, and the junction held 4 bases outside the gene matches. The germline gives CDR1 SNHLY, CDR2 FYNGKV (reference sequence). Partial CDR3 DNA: TGTGCCAGCAGCTTAAGGCTGGGGGGGACCTATGAACAGTAC. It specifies CASSLRLGGTYEQY. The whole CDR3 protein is CASSLRLGGTYEQYF.

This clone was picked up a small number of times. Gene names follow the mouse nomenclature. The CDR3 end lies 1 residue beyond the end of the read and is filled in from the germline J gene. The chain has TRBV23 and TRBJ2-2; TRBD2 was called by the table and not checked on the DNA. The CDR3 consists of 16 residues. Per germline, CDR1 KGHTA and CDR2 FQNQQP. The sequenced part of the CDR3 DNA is TGCTCCAGCAGTCAATCGAGGGGGGCGGACACCGGGCAGCTCTAC. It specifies CSSSQSRGADTGQLY. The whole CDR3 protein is CSSSQSRGADTGQLYF.

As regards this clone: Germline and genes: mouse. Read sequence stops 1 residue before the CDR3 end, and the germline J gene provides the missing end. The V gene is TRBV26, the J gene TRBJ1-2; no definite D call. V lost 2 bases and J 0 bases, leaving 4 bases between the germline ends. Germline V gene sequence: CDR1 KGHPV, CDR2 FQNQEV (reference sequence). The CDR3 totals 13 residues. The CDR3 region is CASSLTPNSDYTF. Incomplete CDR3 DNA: TGTGCCAGCAGTCTGACTCCAAACTCCGACTACACC.

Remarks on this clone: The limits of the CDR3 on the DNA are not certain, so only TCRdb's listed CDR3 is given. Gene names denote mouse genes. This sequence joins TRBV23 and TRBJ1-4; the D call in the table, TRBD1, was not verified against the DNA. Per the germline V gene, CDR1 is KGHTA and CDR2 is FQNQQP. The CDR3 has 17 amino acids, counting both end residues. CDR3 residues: CSSSQWWGQGSNERLFF.

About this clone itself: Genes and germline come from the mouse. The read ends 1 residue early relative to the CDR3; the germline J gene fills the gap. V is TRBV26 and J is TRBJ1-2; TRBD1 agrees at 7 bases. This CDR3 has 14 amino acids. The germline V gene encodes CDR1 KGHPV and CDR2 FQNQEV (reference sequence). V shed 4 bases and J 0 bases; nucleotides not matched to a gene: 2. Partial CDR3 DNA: TGTGCCAGCAGTCCGGGACAGCCAAACTCCGACTACACC. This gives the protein CASSPGQPNSDYT. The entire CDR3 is CASSPGQPNSDYTF.